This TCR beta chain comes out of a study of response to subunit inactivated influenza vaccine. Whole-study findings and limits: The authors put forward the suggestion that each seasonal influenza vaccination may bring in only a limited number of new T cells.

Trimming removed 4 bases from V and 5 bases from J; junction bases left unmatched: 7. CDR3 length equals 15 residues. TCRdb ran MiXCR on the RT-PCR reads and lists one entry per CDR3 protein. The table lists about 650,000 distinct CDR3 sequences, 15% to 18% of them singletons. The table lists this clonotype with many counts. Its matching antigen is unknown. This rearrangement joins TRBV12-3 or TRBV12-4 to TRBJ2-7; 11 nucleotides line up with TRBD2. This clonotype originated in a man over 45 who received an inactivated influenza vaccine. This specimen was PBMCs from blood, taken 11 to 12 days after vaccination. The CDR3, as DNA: TGTGCCAGCAGTTCACCGGGACTAGCGGAAAACGAGCAGTACTTC. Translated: CASSSPGLAENEQYF.